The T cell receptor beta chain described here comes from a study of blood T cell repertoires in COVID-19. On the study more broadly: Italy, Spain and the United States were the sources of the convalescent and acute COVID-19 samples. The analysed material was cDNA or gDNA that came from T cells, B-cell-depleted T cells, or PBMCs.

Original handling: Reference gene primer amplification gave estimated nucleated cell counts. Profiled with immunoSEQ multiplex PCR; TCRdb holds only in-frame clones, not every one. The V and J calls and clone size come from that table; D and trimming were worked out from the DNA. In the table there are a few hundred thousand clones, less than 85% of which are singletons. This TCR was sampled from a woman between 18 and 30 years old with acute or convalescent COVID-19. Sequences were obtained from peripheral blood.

The CDR3 bases are TGTGCCAGCACAAGGGGGACAGGGTCTGGAGAAGATACGCAGTATTTT. Residues: CASTRGTGSGEDTQYF. The chain couples TRBV2 to TRBJ2-3; TRBD1 agrees at 9 bases. Looked up from germline, CDR1 is SNHLY and CDR2 is FYNNEI. V gave up 7 bases and J gave up 5 bases; unmatched junction bases: 13. The CDR3 is 16 amino acids. Filled out from reference TRBV2 and TRBJ2-3, the complete variable domain reads EPEVTQTPSHQVTQMGQEVILRCVPISNHLYFYWYRQILGQKVEFLVSFYNNEISEKSEIFDDQFSVERPDGSNFTLKIRSTKLEDSAMYFCASTRGTGSGEDTQYFGPGTRLTVL.